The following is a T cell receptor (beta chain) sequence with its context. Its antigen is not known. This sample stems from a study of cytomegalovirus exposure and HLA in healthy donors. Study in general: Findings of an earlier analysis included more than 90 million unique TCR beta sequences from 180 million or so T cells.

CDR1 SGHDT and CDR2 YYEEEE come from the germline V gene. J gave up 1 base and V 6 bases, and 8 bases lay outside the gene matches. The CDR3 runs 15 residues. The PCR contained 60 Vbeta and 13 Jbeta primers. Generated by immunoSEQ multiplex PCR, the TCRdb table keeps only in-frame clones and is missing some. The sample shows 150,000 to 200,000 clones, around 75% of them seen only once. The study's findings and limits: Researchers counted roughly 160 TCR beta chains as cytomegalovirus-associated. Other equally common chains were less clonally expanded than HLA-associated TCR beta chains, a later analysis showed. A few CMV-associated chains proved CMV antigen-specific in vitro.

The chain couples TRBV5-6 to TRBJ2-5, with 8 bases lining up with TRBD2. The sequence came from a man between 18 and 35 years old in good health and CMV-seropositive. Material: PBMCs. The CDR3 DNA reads TGTGCCAGCACAGGTAGCGGGGAACCCCAAGAGACCCAGTACTTC. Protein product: CASTGSGEPQETQYF.